Shown below are 27 T cell receptor beta chains from a single sample sequenced in a study of CD8 T cells in ankylosing spondylitis. General study findings and limits: About 8 highly homologous variants formed a TCR beta motif that appeared characteristic of ankylosing spondylitis blood.

Antigens of these TCRs are unknown. TCRdb independently ran MiXCR on the 5' RACE reads; one entry per CDR3 protein. The table lists fewer than 750,000 distinct CDR3 sequences, around 17% of them singletons. The sample comprised blood, either unsorted or a sorted T cell fraction (not recorded which). These receptors all come from a male donor with ankylosing spondylitis.

V usage is TRBV2 and J usage is TRBJ1-5; the D is unclear. Germline CDR1 SNHLY, CDR2 FYNNEI. The CDR3 consists of 15 residues. V lost 6 bases and J lost 0, with 12 bases in between. This CDR3 reads CASSREAFSNQPQHF. DNA for the CDR3: TGTGCCAGCAGCCGGGAGGCGTTTAGCAATCAGCCCCAGCATTTT.

This chain links TRBV19 with TRBJ1-1; a weak D match, TRBD1 (6 bases). CDR3 size: 17 residues. Germline CDR1 is LNHDA and CDR2 is SQIVND (reference sequence). Trimming left V 5 bases short and J 4 bases short, with 23 bases between. The DNA of the CDR3 is TGTGCCAGTAGTCCGAAACGACAGGCTTCTCGACGCACTGAAGCTTTCTTT. This translates into CASSPKRQASRRTEAFF. The full variable domain, rest sourced from reference TRBV19 and TRBJ1-1, is DGGITQSPKYLFRKEGQNVTLSCEQNLNHDAMYWYRQDPGQGLRLIYYSQIVNDFQKGDIAEGYSVSREKKESFPLTVTSAQKNPTAFYLCASSPKRQASRRTEAFFGQGTRLTVV.

This clonotype showed up just a few times. This chain links TRBV20-1 with TRBJ1-2; 9 bases are a match to TRBD1. The CDR3 is made up of 15 amino acids. The J segment lost 4 bases and the V segment lost 3 bases, leaving 9 bases of the junction unmatched. Germline loops: CDR1 DFQATT, CDR2 SNEGSKA (reference sequence). In nucleotides, the CDR3 is TGCAGTGCTAGTATGCCGGGACAGGGCGTCTATGGCTACACCTTC. Its protein is CSASMPGQGVYGYTF.

This clonotype has at least ten counts. This sequence joins TRBV5-5 and TRBJ1-5; TRBD1 matches at 10 bases. Germline-derived CDR1 and CDR2 are SGHKS and YYEKEE (reference sequence). The CDR3 runs to 18 residues. After removal of 4 bases from V and 1 base from J, the junction contained 11 bases not matched to a gene. CDR3 in DNA: TGTGCCAGCAGCCCGGGACAGGGGTTTGGTGGGAGCAATCAGCCCCAGCATTTT. Translating it yields CASSPGQGFGGSNQPQHF. Complete variable domain (other parts from reference TRBV5-5 and TRBJ1-5): DAGVTQSPTHLIKTRGQQVTLRCSPISGHKSVSWYQQVLGQGPQFIFQYYEKEERGRGNFPDRFSARQFPNYSSELNVNALLLGDSALYLCASSPGQGFGGSNQPQHFGDGTRLSIL.

The table lists this clonotype with a few counts. V and J are TRBV7-9 and TRBJ1-4; no clear D gene. Trimming removed 4 bases at V and 1 base at J, with 4 bases between. In germline, CDR1 is SEHNR, CDR2 FQNEAQ (reference sequence). CDR3 length: 13 residues. The CDR3 sequence is CASSSLTNEKLFF. CDR3 DNA: TGTGCCAGCAGCTCCCTAACTAATGAAAAACTGTTTTTT.

This clonotype was counted between two and nine times. The J gene is TRBJ2-7, the V gene TRBV7-2; 11 nucleotides agree with TRBD2. Trimming removed 3 bases from V and 7 bases from J; junction bases left unmatched: 8. The CDR3 runs 15 residues. Germline CDR1 SGHTA, CDR2 FQGNSA. For the CDR3, the DNA is TGTGCCAGCAGCTTTGCTAGCGGGAGGTTAGGGGAGCAGTACTTC. This sequence encodes CASSFASGRLGEQYF. Using reference TRBV7-2 and TRBJ2-7 for the parts outside the CDR3, the full variable domain is GAGVSQSPSNKVTEKGKDVELRCDPISGHTALYWYRQSLGQGLEFLIYFQGNSAPDKSGLPSDRFSAERTGGSVSTLTIQRTQQEDSAVYLCASSFASGRLGEQYFGPGTRLTVT.

This rearrangement joins TRBV11-2 to TRBJ2-4, with TRBD2 matching over 9 bases. This CDR3 contains 18 residues. The germline CDR1 and CDR2 sequences are SGHAT and FQNNGV. The ends lost 3 bases at V and 7 bases at J; junction bases unmatched: 16. The DNA of the CDR3 is TGTGCCAGCAGCTTGGGATTCGGGACTAGCAGGTGGATGAACATTCAGTACTTC. It specifies CASSLGFGTSRWMNIQYF.

This clonotype was found a few times. V and J are TRBV2 and TRBJ2-1, with D possibly called TRBD1 or TRBD2 (7 bases each). Looked up from germline, CDR1 is SNHLY and CDR2 is FYNNEI. This CDR3 contains 16 residues. Trimming stripped 4 bases from V and 0 bases from J, with 13 bases between. The chain's CDR3 is CASSGSGGASYNEQFF. In DNA, the CDR3 is TGTGCCAGCAGTGGTTCAGGGGGGGCCTCCTACAATGAGCAGTTCTTC.

The rearrangement joins TRBV7-2 to TRBJ1-1, with a possible D match to TRBD1 (5 bases). V lost 5 bases to trimming and J lost 1 base, with 11 bases between them. This CDR3 has 14 residues. From germline, CDR1 is SGHTA and CDR2 FQGNSA. The CDR3 region has the DNA TGTGCCAGCAGCGCGGGACGGCAGAACACTGAAGCTTTCTTT. Residues: CASSAGRQNTEAFF.

This clonotype was picked up one time. A junction boundary mismatches the germline segment, possibly from a read error. The CDR3 reads CASSWTPTSGYGSRNF. Here the CDR3 DNA reads TGCGCCAGCAGCTGGACCCCCACTAGCGGCTACGGCTCCCGTAACTTC. V and J are TRBV5-1 and TRBJ2-5; the match to TRBD2 covers 8 bases. This CDR3 has 16 residues. Germline V CDR1 and CDR2: SGHRS, YFSETQ.

The chain links TRBV4-2 to TRBJ1-3, with 10 bases fitting TRBD1. V shed 4 bases, J shed 2 bases, and the junction held 2 bases outside the gene matches. Germline V gene data show CDR1 as LGHNA and CDR2 as YNFKEQ. The CDR3 covers 15 residues. The CDR3 DNA follows: TGTGCCAGCAGCCCGGACAGGGGGACTGGAAACACCATATATTTT. This gives the protein CASSPDRGTGNTIYF.

This chain uses TRBV24-1 with TRBJ2-5, with 7 bases lining up with TRBD1. The CDR3 extends over 15 amino acids. CDR1 is KGHDR and CDR2 is SFDVKD in the germline V gene. V shed 4 bases and J 2 bases; nucleotides not matched to a gene: 6. Here the CDR3 reads CATSESGTAQETQYF. In nucleotides, the CDR3 is TGTGCCACCAGTGAATCCGGGACAGCGCAAGAGACCCAGTACTTC.

This clonotype has just a few counts. The V gene is TRBV2, the J gene TRBJ2-1; 7 nucleotides agree with TRBD1. Germline V gene lookup returns CDR1 SNHLY and CDR2 FYNNEI. V was clipped by 9 bases and J by 5 bases; unmatched bases: 13. The CDR3 runs to 15 residues. The CDR3 nucleotides read TGTGCCAGACATGTACCGGGACAGCGAAACAATGAGCAGTTCTTC. Encoded protein: CARHVPGQRNNEQFF.

In its sample, this clonotype was seen a few times. This rearrangement joins TRBV10-3 to TRBJ1-1; 10 positions match TRBD1. Trimming cost V 3 bases and J 4 bases; bases outside gene matches: 5. The CDR3 has 15 residues. The germline V gene has CDR1 ENHRY and CDR2 SYGVKD. CDR3 amino acids: CAISDMDRGITEAFF. The CDR3 nucleotides read TGTGCCATCAGTGATATGGACAGGGGGATCACTGAAGCTTTCTTT.

This clonotype was found a few times. The rearrangement uses TRBV11-2 and TRBJ2-7; 14 nucleotides line up with TRBD2. The germline V gene encodes CDR1 SGHAT and CDR2 FQNNGV. With V trimmed by 5 bases and J by 8 bases, 14 bases remained unmatched. The CDR3 contains 17 residues. The CDR3 DNA sequence: TGTGCCAGCAGCATCGGGACTAGCGGGGGAGGAGGACGCAAGCAGTACTTC. Amino acid sequence: CASSIGTSGGGGRKQYF.

In its sample, this clonotype was seen a few times. CDR3 region: CASSVEGTSDTIYF. The CDR3 DNA follows: TGTGCCAGCAGCGTAGAGGGGACTTCGGACACCATATATTTT. V and J are TRBV9 and TRBJ1-3; possibly TRBD1 for D (5 bases). The CDR3 has 14 residues. Trimming took off 0 bases at V and 8 bases at J, with 12 bases between the two ends. CDR1 SGDLS and CDR2 YYNGEE come from the germline V gene.

The chain joins TRBV7-2 to TRBJ2-7, with 7 bases fitting TRBD1. The ends lost 3 bases at V and 2 bases at J; junction bases unmatched: 7. Germline CDR1 reads SGHTA; CDR2 reads FQGNSA. This CDR3 contains 15 residues. CDR3 residues: CASSFTVGQAYEQYF. In DNA, the CDR3 is TGTGCCAGCAGCTTCACCGTAGGACAGGCCTACGAGCAGTACTTC.

The sample holds many counts of this clonotype. The chain couples TRBV5-1 to TRBJ1-1; 9 bases match TRBD1. Germline values: CDR1 SGHRS, CDR2 YFSETQ. CDR3 length equals 17 residues. J lost 1 base, V lost 0 bases, and 7 bases had no gene match. CDR3 nucleotides: TGCGCCAGCAGCTTGGAGGGACAGGGCATGGGGAACACTGAAGCTTTCTTT. Its translation: CASSLEGQGMGNTEAFF.

This sequence joins TRBV12-3 or TRBV12-4 and TRBJ1-1; TRBD1 is a possible D gene (5 bases). Trimming removed 5 bases at V and 4 bases at J, with 17 bases between. The CDR3 loop spans 15 amino acids. CDR3 sequence reads: CASSLVRGVGTEAFF. For the CDR3, the DNA is TGTGCCAGCAGTCTAGTTCGGGGGGTAGGCACTGAAGCTTTCTTT.

Ten or more counts support this clonotype. This chain links TRBV29-1 with TRBJ1-5; no clear D. The germline V gene has CDR1 SQVTM and CDR2 ANQGSEA. The CDR3 has 12 amino acids. V was pared by 7 bases and J by 5 bases, with 12 bases between. This CDR3 reads CSGRNADQPQHF. The CDR3 DNA is TGCAGCGGACGGAACGCGGATCAGCCCCAGCATTTT.

This clonotype turned up a few times. V gene TRBV29-1 combines with J gene TRBJ2-1, with 9 bases identical to TRBD2. The CDR3 spans 15 residues. J lost 0 bases, V lost 4 bases, and 4 bases had no gene match. The V gene's germline CDR1 is SQVTM and CDR2 ANQGSEA. The CDR3 sequence is CSVVDSGSSYNEQFF. CDR3 DNA sequence: TGCAGCGTTGTAGATAGCGGGAGCTCCTACAATGAGCAGTTCTTC.

This clonotype was detected a few times. The chain links TRBV9 to TRBJ1-4; 12 bases fit TRBD1. The CDR3 contains 16 residues. The V and J ends lost 3 bases and 7 bases, in that order; junction bases with no gene match: 7. Germline V gene sequence: CDR1 SGDLS, CDR2 YYNGEE. CDR3 region: CASSDGTGGRFEKLFF. The DNA for the CDR3 is TGTGCCAGCAGCGACGGGACAGGGGGCAGGTTTGAAAAACTGTTTTTT.

This clonotype was detected a few times. The chain links TRBV4-2 to TRBJ2-3; 7 nucleotides line up with TRBD2. Unmatched junction bases numbered 4, after V lost 1 base and J lost 3 bases. The CDR3 is 15 amino acids. Germline V gives CDR1 LGHNA, CDR2 YNFKEQ. The CDR3: CASSQGGSGTDTQYF. CDR3 bases: TGTGCCAGCAGCCAAGGCGGGAGTGGGACAGATACGCAGTATTTT.

In this sample, this clonotype turned up a few times. The V call is TRBV29-1, the J call TRBJ2-4; 7 bases match TRBD1. V shed 3 bases and J 1 base; nucleotides not matched to a gene: 6. Per germline, CDR1 SQVTM and CDR2 ANQGSEA. The CDR3 length is 15 residues. The CDR3 is CSVDGQGDAKNIQYF. Here the CDR3 DNA reads TGCAGCGTTGATGGGCAGGGGGACGCCAAAAACATTCAGTACTTC.

The J gene is TRBJ2-3, the V gene TRBV12-3 or TRBV12-4, with TRBD1 matching over 9 bases. The CDR3 is made up of 18 amino acids. With V trimmed by 6 bases and J by 0 bases, 13 bases remained unmatched. The CDR3 DNA is TGTGCCAGCAGCCTAGGGACAGGGAACGACAAGAGCACAGATACGCAGTATTTT. This encodes CASSLGTGNDKSTDTQYF.

In its sample, this clonotype was seen a few times. The rearrangement links TRBV12-3 or TRBV12-4 to TRBJ1-1; D uncertain. This CDR3 comprises 15 residues. Deletions cut 5 bases from V and 0 bases from J, with 13 bases between. This CDR3 reads CASSTPGRLNTEAFF. The DNA for the CDR3 is TGTGCCAGCAGTACCCCCGGGCGGCTGAACACTGAAGCTTTCTTT.

This clonotype was recorded a few times. The chain has TRBV9 and TRBJ2-3, with D unresolved. The germline CDR1 and CDR2 sequences are SGDLS and YYNGEE. The CDR3 has 14 amino acids. V lost 3 bases and J lost 0, with 8 bases in between. The CDR3: CASSEAVSTDTQYF. The DNA of the CDR3 is TGTGCCAGCAGCGAGGCGGTGAGCACAGATACGCAGTATTTT.